This TCR beta chain emerged from a study of blood T cell repertoires in COVID-19. Background on the study: Researchers got acute and convalescent COVID-19 samples from the United States, Italy and Spain.

Original data processing: It was from reference gene primer amplification that nucleated cell counts were estimated. Assay used: immunoSEQ multiplex PCR; TCRdb lists only in-frame clones, some missing. V, J and clone size were drawn from that table, and D and trimming were deduced from the DNA. The sample carries almost 350,000 clones, roughly 89% recorded once. This clone was seen a few times. Trimming removed 1 base from V and 2 bases from J, with 8 bases in between. Germline loops: CDR1 SGHRS, CDR2 YFSETQ. The CDR3 sequence is 14 residues long. Enrolment of Seattle patients took place during active infection, and they were followed longitudinally.

V is TRBV5-1 and J is TRBJ2-3, with D uncertain. The source of this sequence is a woman aged 55 to 70 with COVID-19, enrolled during active disease. Sequencing was carried out using peripheral blood. The CDR3 DNA sequence: TGCGCCAGCAGCTTGATGTCCATCACAGATACGCAGTATTTT. This gives the protein CASSLMSITDTQYF.